The next 27 T cell receptor beta chains were all read from a single sample in a study of T cells in Graves' hyperthyroidism and ophthalmopathy. Authors of the study amplified TCR beta CDR3 regions from RNA transcripts. A first-round RT-PCR of the TCR CDR3 used the HTBI primer set. MiXCR was run by TCRdb on the multiplex PCR reads, yielding one entry per CDR3 protein. Among around 660,000 distinct CDR3 sequences listed, about 45% were seen once. The sequenced material came from peripheral blood or thyroid tissue (not recorded which). These receptor sequences come from an adult man with Graves' disease, either hyperthyroidism or ophthalmopathy (not recorded which).

This clonotype has a handful of counts. At one end, the junction sequence differs from germline, possibly due to a read error. The chain combines TRBV10-3 with TRBJ2-7; D is unclear. CDR3 length equals 12 residues. Germline V CDR1 and CDR2: ENHRY, SYGVKD. The CDR3 bases are TGTGCCAGCAGTGAGCAAACCTACGAGCAGTACTTC. This sequence encodes CASSEQTYEQYF.

This clonotype has more than one count but fewer than ten. Here the CDR3 reads CASRARVAPNYGYTF. The CDR3 DNA is TGTGCCAGCAGGGCTCGGGTCGCCCCTAACTATGGCTACACCTTC. The rearrangement joins TRBV12-3 or TRBV12-4 to TRBJ1-2; D unresolved. Trimming removed 6 bases at V and 0 bases at J, with 14 bases between. CDR3 length equals 15 residues.

V usage is TRBV7-9 and J usage is TRBJ2-5; tentatively, D is TRBD1 (5 bases). Trimming removed 5 bases from V and 9 bases from J, with 19 bases in between. Germline V CDR1 and CDR2: SEHNR, FQNEAQ (reference sequence). The CDR3 sequence is 14 residues long. The DNA of the CDR3 is TGTGCCAGCAGCGCCCAGGGCCACAATCAGCCCCAGTACTTC. This translates into CASSAQGHNQPQYF. The entire variable domain, with the rest obtained from reference TRBV7-9 and TRBJ2-5, is as follows: DTGVSQNPRHKITKRGQNVTFRCDPISEHNRLYWYRQTLGQGPEFLTYFQNEAQLEKSRLLSDRFSAERPKGSFSTLEIQRTEQGDSAMYLCASSAQGHNQPQYFGPGTRLLVL.

The table lists this clonotype with many counts. The chain combines TRBV2 with TRBJ1-1; possible D gene TRBD1, 6 bases. Germline V gene sequence: CDR1 SNHLY, CDR2 FYNNEI. This CDR3 is built from 16 residues. Trimming shortened V by 6 bases and J by 0 bases, and 17 bases separated the two germline ends. The CDR3 is CASSATGHLMNTEAFF. The CDR3 nucleotides are TGTGCCAGCAGCGCAACGGGACACCTAATGAACACTGAAGCTTTCTTT.

The chain is built from TRBV20-1 and TRBJ2-7, with D possibly being TRBD1 or TRBD2 (6 bases each). The germline V and J ends were trimmed by 3 bases and 6 bases, with 12 bases remaining between them. The CDR3 length is 12 residues. Germline-derived CDR1 and CDR2 are DFQATT and SNEGSKA (reference sequence). CDR3 amino acids: CSASGGRGEQYF. CDR3 DNA sequence: TGCAGTGCTAGTGGGGGGCGAGGCGAGCAGTACTTC.

This clonotype came up many times. The chain couples TRBV2 to TRBJ1-6; no clear D. The V gene's germline CDR1 is SNHLY and CDR2 FYNNEI. Trimming removed 1 base at V and 4 bases at J, with 5 bases between. The CDR3 length is 14 residues. The CDR3, as DNA: TGTGCCAGCAGTGAAGGAGCTTATAATTCACCCCTCCACTTT. Residues: CASSEGAYNSPLHF.

The J gene is TRBJ1-4, the V gene TRBV9; the D gene is possibly TRBD1 (5 bases). The length of the CDR3 is 16 residues. Trimming cost V 2 bases and J 3 bases, with 14 bases left between them. Germline CDR1 SGDLS, CDR2 YYNGEE. The CDR3 loop reads CASSVQGSGANEKLFF. The CDR3 bases are TGTGCCAGCAGCGTCCAGGGATCAGGTGCTAATGAAAAACTGTTTTTT.

There are a few counts of this clonotype. CDR3 protein: CSARDNGGSYEQYF. CDR3 DNA sequence: TGCAGTGCTAGAGATAACGGCGGGTCCTACGAGCAGTACTTC. This chain uses TRBV20-1 with TRBJ2-7; weak D call: TRBD2 (5 bases). V was pared by 0 bases and J by 1 base, with 10 bases between. Germline CDR1 and CDR2: DFQATT and SNEGSKA (reference sequence). The CDR3 is 14 amino acids.

The V and J genes are TRBV20-1 and TRBJ2-7, with D possibly being TRBD2 (5 bases). Germline CDR1 is DFQATT and CDR2 is SNEGSKA (reference sequence). The CDR3 contains 14 residues. The ends were cut back, 2 bases at V and 2 bases at J, with 13 bases in the middle. The CDR3 DNA follows: TGCAGTGCTAGACCAGCTAGCACAGCCTACGAGCAGTACTTC. Translating gives CSARPASTAYEQYF.

This clonotype was counted only a few times. The chain uses TRBV7-2 and TRBJ1-1, with no clear D. CDR1 SGHTA and CDR2 FQGNSA come from the germline V gene. Trimming pared 6 bases from V and 3 bases from J, leaving 14 bases between. This CDR3 is built from 14 residues. In nucleotides, the CDR3 is TGTGCCAGCAGTTACAGTTTCGGGGACACTGAAGCTTTCTTT. Translating gives CASSYSFGDTEAFF.

The V and J genes are TRBV2 and TRBJ1-4; D not resolved. Germline lookup yields CDR1 SNHLY and CDR2 FYNNEI. This CDR3 has 12 residues. DNA for the CDR3: TGTGCTACGTCAGGACCTAATGAAAAACTGTTTTTT. It codes for CATSGPNEKLFF. Filled out from reference TRBV2 and TRBJ1-4, the complete variable domain reads EPEVTQTPSHQVTQMGQEVILRCVPISNHLYFYWYRQILGQKVEFLVSFYNNEISEKSEIFDDQFSVERPDGSNFTLKIRSTKLEDSAMYFCATSGPNEKLFFGSGTQLSVL.

The chain recombines TRBV15 with TRBJ2-5; 7 bases map to TRBD1. V was clipped by 3 bases and J by 5 bases; unmatched bases: 15. The germline V gene has CDR1 LNHNV and CDR2 YYDKDF (reference sequence). This CDR3 is built from 17 residues. The CDR3 sequence: CATSSQVVTGSGETQYF. CDR3 nucleotides: TGTGCCACCAGCAGCCAAGTCGTGACAGGGTCGGGGGAGACCCAGTACTTC.

CDR3 loop: CSEATGGYGYTF. In nucleotides, the CDR3 is TGCAGTGAAGCCACAGGGGGTTATGGCTACACCTTC. This chain joins TRBV20-1 and TRBJ1-2; 8 bases match TRBD1. CDR3 size: 12 residues. The germline gives CDR1 DFQATT, CDR2 SNEGSKA (reference sequence). J lost 5 bases, V lost 7 bases, and 6 bases had no gene match.

The rearrangement links TRBV7-9 to TRBJ1-4, with D unresolved. The CDR3 is 14 amino acids. The germline V and J ends were trimmed by 2 bases and 4 bases, with 8 bases remaining between them. Germline V CDR1 and CDR2: SEHNR, FQNEAQ (reference sequence). The DNA of the CDR3 is TGTGCCAGCAGCTTATCGGGGAGTAATGAAAAACTGTTTTTT. Translated, it gives CASSLSGSNEKLFF.

This clonotype has only a few counts. The chain links TRBV4-1 to TRBJ1-2; no definite D call. The CDR3 spans 13 residues. Germline CDR1 and CDR2: MGHRA and YSYEKL. V lost 4 bases, J lost 4 bases, and 10 bases lay in between. CDR3: CASSLERVYGYTF. The CDR3 bases are TGCGCCAGCAGCCTCGAGAGGGTCTATGGCTACACCTTC.

V gene TRBV2 combines with J gene TRBJ1-5, with 9 bases that match TRBD1. J lost 3 bases, V lost 5 bases, and 5 bases had no gene match. Germline CDR1 is SNHLY and CDR2 is FYNNEI. This CDR3 comprises 15 residues. Here the CDR3 DNA reads TGTGCCAGCAGTCTGACAGGGGGAATCAATCAGCCCCAGCATTTT. This sequence encodes CASSLTGGINQPQHF.

The rearrangement joins TRBV10-3 to TRBJ2-2; no firm D call. Germline V gene data show CDR1 as ENHRY and CDR2 as SYGVKD. The CDR3 has 12 amino acids. V was shortened by 8 bases and J by 5 bases, with 9 bases between the two germline ends. CDR3 sequence (DNA): TGTGCCATCGGGGAAGGAACCGGGGAGCTGTTTTTT. Translating it yields CAIGEGTGELFF.

This chain connects TRBV20-1 to TRBJ1-2; D possibly corresponds to TRBD1 (6 bases). The CDR3 is made up of 16 amino acids. Germline lookup yields CDR1 DFQATT and CDR2 SNEGSKA (reference sequence). Trimming took off 0 bases at V and 1 base at J, with 15 bases between the two ends. CDR3: CSARDQDRRFNYGYTF. CDR3 DNA: TGCAGTGCTAGAGATCAGGACAGAAGATTTAACTATGGCTACACCTTC.

This chain connects TRBV19 to TRBJ1-5; the match to TRBD1 covers 8 bases. The CDR3 runs to 17 residues. Per germline, CDR1 LNHDA and CDR2 SQIVND (reference sequence). V lost 9 bases, J lost 0 bases, and 13 bases stayed unmatched. In DNA, the CDR3 is TGTGCCAGCCCCCCCCCGGGACAGGCTTATAGCAATCAGCCCCAGCATTTT. It codes for CASPPPGQAYSNQPQHF.

This clonotype was counted at least ten times. The chain employs TRBV11-3 and TRBJ1-5; no definite D call. The CDR3 is made up of 11 amino acids. With 6 bases removed from V and 5 bases from J, the gap between germline ends came to 5 bases. The V gene's germline CDR1 is SGHNT and CDR2 YENEEA. The CDR3 DNA reads as TGTGCCAGCAGTTTGCATCAGCCCCAGCATTTT. Translating gives CASSLHQPQHF.

V usage is TRBV7-3 and J usage is TRBJ1-4; 12 bases line up with TRBD1. Germline CDR1 is SGHTA and CDR2 is FQGTGA. V dropped 6 bases and J dropped 8; count of bases not matched to a gene: 7. The CDR3 is 15 residues long. The CDR3 DNA sequence: TGTGCCAGCAGTGGGACAGGGGGCGAGGGGGAAAAACTGTTTTTT. Its protein is CASSGTGGEGEKLFF.

The rearrangement uses TRBV2 and TRBJ2-5, with 7 bases that match TRBD1. J gave up 4 bases and V 2 bases, and 4 bases lay outside the gene matches. Germline V gene lookup returns CDR1 SNHLY and CDR2 FYNNEI. There are 14 residues in the CDR3. The CDR3 DNA reads as TGTGCCAGCAGTGAAACAGGGGTCACAGAGACCCAGTACTTC. Encoded protein: CASSETGVTETQYF.

The CDR3 is CASSLAGGVDGYTF. DNA for the CDR3: TGTGCCAGCAGCTTAGCAGGGGGCGTGGACGGCTACACCTTC. The genes are TRBV7-9 and TRBJ1-2; the match to TRBD1 covers 7 bases. CDR3 length equals 14 residues. V shed 0 bases and J 8 bases; nucleotides not matched to a gene: 6. Germline V gene lookup returns CDR1 SEHNR and CDR2 FQNEAQ (reference sequence).

The chain employs TRBV19 and TRBJ1-6, with 7 bases lining up with TRBD1. In germline, CDR1 is LNHDA, CDR2 SQIVND (reference sequence). CDR3 length: 13 residues. V trimming: 8 bases; J trimming: 7 bases; junction bases outside the gene matches: 5. The chain's CDR3 is CASGDSGNSPLHF. As DNA, the CDR3 is TGTGCCAGTGGGGACAGCGGAAATTCACCCCTCCACTTT.

This sequence joins TRBV5-4 and TRBJ1-2; no clear D. Trimming left V 4 bases short and J 8 bases short, with 9 bases between. Germline loops: CDR1 SGHNT, CDR2 YYREEE (reference sequence). This CDR3 region has 11 residues. CDR3 region: CASSPGRGYTF. The DNA for the CDR3 is TGTGCCAGCAGCCCCGGCAGGGGCTACACCTTC.

This clonotype was seen a few times. The CDR3 DNA follows: TGCAGTGCTAGAAGTTCCAGGGGGCCTTGGGGCTACACCTTC. This encodes CSARSSRGPWGYTF. This chain uses TRBV20-1 with TRBJ1-2; 8 positions agree with TRBD1. Germline trimming cut 2 bases from V and 8 bases from J; bases unmatched to any gene: 10. The CDR3 has 14 residues. Germline V lookup: CDR1 DFQATT, CDR2 SNEGSKA (reference sequence).

V and J are TRBV7-2 and TRBJ2-6, with D possibly TRBD2 on 5 matching bases. CDR3 length equals 16 residues. CDR1 SGHTA and CDR2 FQGNSA come from the germline V gene. V was shortened by 3 bases and J by 1 base, with 10 bases between the two germline ends. The DNA for the CDR3 is TGTGCCAGCAGCTTTGAGGGCGCGTCTGGGGCCAACGTCCTGACTTTC. Residues: CASSFEGASGANVLTF.